One and the same sample provided the 7 T cell receptor beta chains below, sequenced in a study of cytomegalovirus exposure and HLA in healthy donors. Both 60 Vbeta primers and 13 Jbeta primers went into the PCR. TCRdb keeps only in-frame clones here, not all; method: immunoSEQ multiplex PCR. Altogether around 200,000 clones are present, 75% to 85% being singletons, with the ten largest covering 0.95% to 1.5%. Sequencing was carried out using PBMCs. These receptors were taken from a girl aged 2-10 years in good health and CMV-seropositive.

This chain uses TRBV2 with TRBJ1-1, with 7 bases aligning to TRBD1. After removal of 9 bases from V and 3 bases from J, the junction contained 4 bases not matched to a gene. The CDR3 sequence is 12 residues long. In germline, CDR1 is SNHLY, CDR2 FYNNEI. Here the CDR3 reads CASETGYTEAFF. The CDR3 DNA sequence: TGTGCCAGTGAGACAGGGTACACTGAAGCTTTCTTT.

A single count supports this clone. The gene calls are TRBV28 and TRBJ1-5; 9 bases align to TRBD1. There are 16 residues in the CDR3. Germline CDR1 MDHEN, CDR2 SYDVKM. V was pared by 5 bases and J by 9 bases, with 14 bases of the junction left unmatched. The CDR3 here is CASSPLGQGREMPQHF. CDR3 nucleotide sequence: TGTGCCAGCAGTCCCCTCGGACAGGGGCGAGAAATGCCCCAGCATTTT.

J is TRBJ1-5 and V is TRBV5-6; 7 bases are shared with TRBD1. The length of the CDR3 is 16 residues. Unmatched junction bases numbered 9, after V lost 0 bases and J lost 6 bases. Germline CDR1 SGHDT, CDR2 YYEEEE. The CDR3: CASSLVGQRSGQPQHF. The CDR3 DNA reads TGTGCCAGCAGCTTGGTGGGACAGCGCTCGGGTCAGCCCCAGCATTTT.

V gene TRBV5-8 combines with J gene TRBJ2-2; the match to TRBD1 covers 8 bases. From germline, CDR1 is SGHTS and CDR2 YDEGEE. The V gene end was trimmed by 1 base and the J gene end by 5 bases; junction bases not matched to a gene: 4. This CDR3 comprises 15 residues. CDR3 protein: CASSLQRQGTGELFF. The CDR3 nucleotides read TGTGCCAGCAGCTTGCAGCGACAGGGGACCGGGGAGCTGTTTTTT.

This chain joins TRBV5-1 and TRBJ2-1, with 10 bases that match TRBD2. Germline V lookup: CDR1 SGHRS, CDR2 YFSETQ. The CDR3 extends over 17 amino acids. Losses at the gene ends were 2 bases for V and 6 bases for J; bases not matched to a gene: 11. This chain's CDR3 is CASSFSLASGSFNEQFF. CDR3 coding DNA: TGCGCCAGCAGCTTCTCCCTGGCTAGCGGGAGTTTCAATGAGCAGTTCTTC.

In this sample, this clone turned up once. The chain is built from TRBV9 and TRBJ2-3; TRBD2 agrees at 8 bases. This CDR3 is 13 amino acids long. Unmatched junction bases numbered 4, after V lost 4 bases and J lost 6 bases. Germline CDR1 and CDR2: SGDLS and YYNGEE. The CDR3 DNA sequence: TGTGCCAGCAGCTCACGACTAGCGGATACGCAGTATTTT. Its translation: CASSSRLADTQYF.

This clone was counted a single time. The chain recombines TRBV2 with TRBJ2-3, with 8 bases fitting TRBD2. V gave up 3 bases and J gave up 0 bases; unmatched junction bases: 11. Germline V gene lookup returns CDR1 SNHLY and CDR2 FYNNEI. This CDR3 is 18 amino acids long. The CDR3 DNA follows: TGTGCCAGCAGTGAGGTAGCGGGATGGCAAGGGAGCACAGATACGCAGTATTTT. Translating it yields CASSEVAGWQGSTDTQYF. Filled out from reference TRBV2 and TRBJ2-3, the complete variable domain reads EPEVTQTPSHQVTQMGQEVILRCVPISNHLYFYWYRQILGQKVEFLVSFYNNEISEKSEIFDDQFSVERPDGSNFTLKIRSTKLEDSAMYFCASSEVAGWQGSTDTQYFGPGTRLTVL.